The 10 T cell receptor beta chains reported below all come from one sample, sequenced in a study of technical replicates of blood from several donors (dated by TCRdb to 2016 to 2017). Library preparation used the immunoSEQ multiplex PCR assay. In its TCRdb copy, this immuneACCESS table keeps in-frame sequences only and misses some clones. Where compared with another copy, unresolved V genes explain less than half of these, and the others have no known cause. This sample is represented by 76,000 or so clones; around 86% of them were singletons. 4.5% to 6% of the sample is held by the ten biggest clonotypes. Sequences were obtained from PBMCs. The receptors come from a human donor in good health. Some clones in this sample may be carry-over from other donors' samples.

This rearrangement joins TRBV11-2 to TRBJ2-1; the match to TRBD2 covers 14 bases. The CDR3 covers 13 residues. Germline V gene sequence: CDR1 SGHAT, CDR2 FQNNGV. V shed 9 bases and J 8 bases; nucleotides not matched to a gene: 3. For the CDR3, the DNA is TGTGCCAGTAGACTAGCGGGAGGGGATGAGCAGTTCTTC. Its translation is CASRLAGGDEQFF.

The chain is built from TRBV10-3 and TRBJ2-3, with D possibly being TRBD2 (6 bases). Trimming stripped 6 bases from V and 5 bases from J, with 9 bases between. Germline V gene sequence: CDR1 ENHRY, CDR2 SYGVKD. There are 12 residues in the CDR3. The DNA of the CDR3 is TGTGCCATCAGCAACGGGGGAGATACGCAGTATTTT. Its protein product is CAISNGGDTQYF.

This chain links TRBV5-4 with TRBJ2-2; tentative D call: TRBD2 (5 bases). The CDR3 covers 15 residues. V lost 3 bases and J 1 base, leaving 10 bases between the germline ends. CDR1 SGHNT and CDR2 YYREEE come from the germline V gene (reference sequence). CDR3 DNA: TGTGCCAGCAGCTCCGCGAGGGAGAACACCGGGGAGCTGTTTTTT. It codes for CASSSARENTGELFF.

The CDR3 is CASNRDPSGGSEQYF. For the CDR3, the DNA is TGTGCCAGCAACCGGGACCCCAGCGGGGGTTCCGAGCAGTACTTC. The chain links TRBV7-2 to TRBJ2-7; 8 bases match TRBD2. The germline CDR1 and CDR2 sequences are SGHTA and FQGNSA. The length of the CDR3 is 15 residues. V lost 7 bases, J lost 6 bases, and 14 bases stayed unmatched.

This chain joins TRBV11-2 and TRBJ2-2, with 8 bases identical to TRBD2. V dropped 4 bases and J dropped 5; count of bases not matched to a gene: 6. This CDR3 region has 15 residues. Germline V CDR1 and CDR2: SGHAT, FQNNGV. In DNA form, the CDR3 reads TGTGCCAGCAGCTCATTAGCGGGAAAGACCGGGGAGCTGTTTTTT. Its translation is CASSSLAGKTGELFF.

This chain joins TRBV2 and TRBJ2-3, with 8 nucleotides matching TRBD1. V dropped 6 bases and J dropped 0; count of bases not matched to a gene: 8. The CDR3 runs to 16 residues. Germline lookup yields CDR1 SNHLY and CDR2 FYNNEI. CDR3 DNA: TGTGCCAGCAGCCAAGACAGGGGTCGTAGCACAGATACGCAGTATTTT. Translated: CASSQDRGRSTDTQYF. The whole variable domain, remainder taken from reference TRBV2 and TRBJ2-3, is EPEVTQTPSHQVTQMGQEVILRCVPISNHLYFYWYRQILGQKVEFLVSFYNNEISEKSEIFDDQFSVERPDGSNFTLKIRSTKLEDSAMYFCASSQDRGRSTDTQYFGPGTRLTVL.

The rearrangement joins TRBV5-5 to TRBJ1-6; TRBD1 is a possible D gene (5 bases). The germline V gene has CDR1 SGHKS and CDR2 YYEKEE (reference sequence). V dropped 7 bases and J dropped 7 bases, with 15 bases sitting between them. This CDR3 comprises 14 residues. The CDR3, as DNA: TGTGCCAGCGGCACAGGATTTCCGAATTCACCCCTCCACTTT. Protein sequence: CASGTGFPNSPLHF.

The count of this clone is one. The chain has TRBV2 and TRBJ2-1, with 9 bases aligning to TRBD1. The CDR3 covers 15 residues. V lost 3 bases, J lost 9 bases, and 9 bases stayed unmatched. The germline CDR1 and CDR2 sequences are SNHLY and FYNNEI. The CDR3, as DNA: TGTGCCAGCAGTGAGGGAGGGACAGGGCGAACTGAGCAGTTCTTC. Translated: CASSEGGTGRTEQFF.

This chain connects TRBV7-2 to TRBJ2-7; D perhaps matches TRBD1 (7 bases). V was pared by 5 bases and J by 1 base, with 15 bases between. This CDR3 comprises 15 residues. CDR1 is SGHTA and CDR2 is FQGNSA in the germline V gene. The CDR3 loop is CASSQGGSSSYEQYF. The CDR3 DNA reads TGTGCCAGCAGCCAGGGGGGCTCCTCATCCTACGAGCAGTACTTC.

The chain combines TRBV5-4 with TRBJ1-3; no clear D gene. Germline values: CDR1 SGHNT, CDR2 YYREEE (reference sequence). V lost 4 bases, J lost 4 bases, and 9 bases lay in between. This CDR3 contains 13 residues. This chain's CDR3 is CASSQVPGNTIYF. The DNA of the CDR3 is TGTGCCAGCAGCCAGGTCCCGGGAAACACCATATATTTT.